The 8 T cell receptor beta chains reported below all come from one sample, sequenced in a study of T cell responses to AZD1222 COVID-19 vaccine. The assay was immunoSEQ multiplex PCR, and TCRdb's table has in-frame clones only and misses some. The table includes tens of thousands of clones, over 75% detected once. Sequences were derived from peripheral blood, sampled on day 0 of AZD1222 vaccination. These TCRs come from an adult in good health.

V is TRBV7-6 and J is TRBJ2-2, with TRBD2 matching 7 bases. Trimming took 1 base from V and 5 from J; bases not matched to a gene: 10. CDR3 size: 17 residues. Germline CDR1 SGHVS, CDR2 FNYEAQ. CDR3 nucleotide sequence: TGTGCCAGCAGCTTAGAGAAGGCGCGGGGGAATACCGGGGAGCTGTTTTTT. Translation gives CASSLEKARGNTGELFF.

The CDR3 nucleotides read TGTGCCAGCAGCCTCCGACAGGCGAACTACTATGGCTACACCTTC. This translates into CASSLRQANYYGYTF. The genes are TRBV3-1 (or the pseudogene TRBV3-2) and TRBJ1-2; D is perhaps TRBD1 (6 bases). Germline-derived CDR1 and CDR2 are LGHDT and YNNKEL (reference sequence). The CDR3 has 15 amino acids. The V end was cut by 4 bases, the J end by 3 bases, with 15 bases between.

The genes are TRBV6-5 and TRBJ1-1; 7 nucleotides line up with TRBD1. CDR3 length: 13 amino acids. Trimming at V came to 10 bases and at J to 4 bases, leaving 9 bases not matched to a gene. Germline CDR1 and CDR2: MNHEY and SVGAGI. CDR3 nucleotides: TGTGCCACCGAAAGGGGGCAGGGCACTGAAGCTTTCTTT. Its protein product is CATERGQGTEAFF.

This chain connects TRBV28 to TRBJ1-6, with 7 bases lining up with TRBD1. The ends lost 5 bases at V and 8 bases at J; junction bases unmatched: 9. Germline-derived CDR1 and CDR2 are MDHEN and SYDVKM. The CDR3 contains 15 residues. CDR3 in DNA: TGTGCCAGCAGTCAGGCGACAGGGCGGCATTCACCCCTCCACTTT. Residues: CASSQATGRHSPLHF.

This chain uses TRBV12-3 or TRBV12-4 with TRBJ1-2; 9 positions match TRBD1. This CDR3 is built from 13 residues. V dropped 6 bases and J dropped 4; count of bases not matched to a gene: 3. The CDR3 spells CASSQTGGYGYTF. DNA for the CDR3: TGTGCCAGCAGCCAGACAGGGGGCTATGGCTACACCTTC.

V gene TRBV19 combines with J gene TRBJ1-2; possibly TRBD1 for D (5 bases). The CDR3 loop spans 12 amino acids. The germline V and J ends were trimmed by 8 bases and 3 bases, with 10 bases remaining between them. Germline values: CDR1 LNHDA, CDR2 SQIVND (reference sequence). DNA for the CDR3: TGTGCCAGTGCAGGGCCCTACTATGGCTACACCTTC. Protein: CASAGPYYGYTF.

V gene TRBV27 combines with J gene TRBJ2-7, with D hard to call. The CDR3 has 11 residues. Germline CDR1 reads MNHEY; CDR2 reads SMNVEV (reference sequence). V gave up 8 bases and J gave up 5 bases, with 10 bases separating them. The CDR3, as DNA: TGTGCCAGCTGCCCCGGTAACGAGCAGTACTTC. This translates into CASCPGNEQYF.

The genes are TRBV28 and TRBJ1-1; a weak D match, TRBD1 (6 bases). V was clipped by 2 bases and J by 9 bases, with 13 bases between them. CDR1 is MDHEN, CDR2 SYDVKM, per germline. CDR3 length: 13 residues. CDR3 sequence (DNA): TGTGCCAGCAGTTTAGGGACACGGCCCCAAGCTTTCTTT. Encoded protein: CASSLGTRPQAFF.